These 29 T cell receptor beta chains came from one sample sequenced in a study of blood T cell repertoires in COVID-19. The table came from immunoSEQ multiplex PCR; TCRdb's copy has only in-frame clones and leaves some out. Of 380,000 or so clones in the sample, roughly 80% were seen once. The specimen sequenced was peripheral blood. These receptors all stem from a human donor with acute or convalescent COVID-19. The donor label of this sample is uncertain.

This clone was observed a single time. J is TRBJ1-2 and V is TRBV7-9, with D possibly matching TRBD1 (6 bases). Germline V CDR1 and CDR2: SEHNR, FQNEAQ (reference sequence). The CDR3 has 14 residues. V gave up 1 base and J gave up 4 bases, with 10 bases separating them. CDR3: CASSLEGQSYGYTF. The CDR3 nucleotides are TGTGCCAGCAGCTTAGAAGGACAGTCCTATGGCTACACCTTC.

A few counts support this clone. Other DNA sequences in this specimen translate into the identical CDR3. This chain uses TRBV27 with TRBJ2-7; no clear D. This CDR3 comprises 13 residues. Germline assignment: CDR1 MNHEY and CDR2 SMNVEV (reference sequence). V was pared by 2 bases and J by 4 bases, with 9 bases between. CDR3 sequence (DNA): TGTGCCAGCAGTTTAATGAGAGGTTACGAGCAGTACTTC. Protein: CASSLMRGYEQYF.

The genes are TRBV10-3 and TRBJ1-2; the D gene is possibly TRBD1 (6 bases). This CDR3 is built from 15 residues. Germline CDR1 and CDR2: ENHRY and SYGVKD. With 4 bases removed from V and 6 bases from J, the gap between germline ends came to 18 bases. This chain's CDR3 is CAISGTANPPNGYTF. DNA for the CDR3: TGTGCCATCAGTGGGACAGCCAACCCTCCAAATGGCTACACCTTC.

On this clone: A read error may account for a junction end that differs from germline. The CDR3 coding sequence is TGTGCCAGCAGGGGCGGGACTAGCGGGGGGGCAACCACAGGTACGCAGTATTTT. Translation: CASRGGTSGGATTGTQYF. The gene calls are TRBV28 and TRBJ2-3; 16 nucleotides match TRBD2. Per germline, CDR1 MDHEN and CDR2 SYDVKM. This CDR3 has 18 amino acids.

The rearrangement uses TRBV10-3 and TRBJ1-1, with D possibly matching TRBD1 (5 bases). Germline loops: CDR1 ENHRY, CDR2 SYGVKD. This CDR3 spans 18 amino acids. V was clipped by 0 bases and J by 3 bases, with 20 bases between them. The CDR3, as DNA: TGTGCCATCAGTGAGTCTTCCGGATCGGGGGTGTGGGACACTGAAGCTTTCTTT. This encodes CAISESSGSGVWDTEAFF.

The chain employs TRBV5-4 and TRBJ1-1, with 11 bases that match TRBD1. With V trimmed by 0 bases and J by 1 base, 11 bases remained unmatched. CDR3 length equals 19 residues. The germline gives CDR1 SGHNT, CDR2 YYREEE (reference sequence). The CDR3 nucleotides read TGTGCCAGCAGCTTGGCCCCCTCCGGGACAGGGGGTCGGAACACTGAAGCTTTCTTT. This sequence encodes CASSLAPSGTGGRNTEAFF.

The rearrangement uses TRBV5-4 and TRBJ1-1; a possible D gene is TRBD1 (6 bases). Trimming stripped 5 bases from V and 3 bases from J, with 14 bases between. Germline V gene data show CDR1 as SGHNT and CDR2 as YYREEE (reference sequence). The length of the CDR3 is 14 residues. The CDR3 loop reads CASSGTPWDTEAFF. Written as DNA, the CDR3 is TGTGCCAGCAGTGGGACACCTTGGGACACTGAAGCTTTCTTT.

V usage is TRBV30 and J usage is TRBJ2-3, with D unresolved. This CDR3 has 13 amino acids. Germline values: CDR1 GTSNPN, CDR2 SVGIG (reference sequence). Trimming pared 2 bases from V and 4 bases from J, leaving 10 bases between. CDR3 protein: CAWSRSVPDTQYF. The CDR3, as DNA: TGTGCCTGGAGTCGTTCCGTCCCAGATACGCAGTATTTT.

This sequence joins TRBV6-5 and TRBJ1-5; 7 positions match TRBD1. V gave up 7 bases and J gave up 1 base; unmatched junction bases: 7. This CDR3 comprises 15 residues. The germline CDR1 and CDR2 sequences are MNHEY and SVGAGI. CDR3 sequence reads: CASNVDRVSNQPQHF. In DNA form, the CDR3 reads TGTGCCAGCAACGTAGACAGGGTCAGCAATCAGCCCCAGCATTTT.

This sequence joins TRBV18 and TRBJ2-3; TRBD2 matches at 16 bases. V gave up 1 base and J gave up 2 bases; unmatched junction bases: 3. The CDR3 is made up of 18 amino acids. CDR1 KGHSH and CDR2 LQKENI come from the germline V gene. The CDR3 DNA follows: TGTGCCAGCTCACCACGGGGACTAGCGGGAGGGCTCACAGATACGCAGTATTTT. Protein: CASSPRGLAGGLTDTQYF.

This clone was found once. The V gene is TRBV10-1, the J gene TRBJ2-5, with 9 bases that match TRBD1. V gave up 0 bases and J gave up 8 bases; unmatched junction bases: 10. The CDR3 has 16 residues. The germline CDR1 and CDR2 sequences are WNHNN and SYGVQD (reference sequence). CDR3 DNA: TGCGCCAGCAGTGAGTCTACCGGGACAGGGAAGGCTACCCAGTACTTC. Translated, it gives CASSESTGTGKATQYF.

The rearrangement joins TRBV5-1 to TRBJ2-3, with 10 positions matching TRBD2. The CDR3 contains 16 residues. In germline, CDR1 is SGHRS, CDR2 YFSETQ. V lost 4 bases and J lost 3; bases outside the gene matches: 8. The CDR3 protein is CASSPPGLAKTDTQYF. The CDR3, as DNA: TGCGCCAGCAGCCCCCCGGGACTAGCGAAGACAGATACGCAGTATTTT.

The CDR3 is CASDSPGTGGYEQYF. The CDR3 DNA sequence: TGTGCTAGTGACTCCCCCGGGACAGGGGGCTACGAGCAGTACTTC. This chain connects TRBV12-5 to TRBJ2-7, with 11 bases aligning to TRBD1. Unmatched junction bases numbered 8, after V lost 7 bases and J lost 3 bases. The CDR3 contains 15 residues. Germline-derived CDR1 and CDR2 are LGHNT and FRNRAP.

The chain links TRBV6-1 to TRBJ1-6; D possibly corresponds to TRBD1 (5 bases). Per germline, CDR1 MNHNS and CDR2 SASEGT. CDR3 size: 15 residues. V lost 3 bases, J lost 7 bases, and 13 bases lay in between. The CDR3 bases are TGTGCCAGCAGTGATAGGGCAGGGAGGAATTCACCCCTCCACTTT. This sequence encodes CASSDRAGRNSPLHF.

The CDR3 nucleotides read TGCGCCAGCAGCCCGTTCCAGGGTTCCAACGTCCTGACTTTC. Protein: CASSPFQGSNVLTF. This chain joins TRBV5-1 and TRBJ2-6; tentative D call: TRBD1 (5 bases). The germline V gene has CDR1 SGHRS and CDR2 YFSETQ. Trimming took 4 bases from V and 8 from J, leaving 13 bases between them. This CDR3 has 14 amino acids.

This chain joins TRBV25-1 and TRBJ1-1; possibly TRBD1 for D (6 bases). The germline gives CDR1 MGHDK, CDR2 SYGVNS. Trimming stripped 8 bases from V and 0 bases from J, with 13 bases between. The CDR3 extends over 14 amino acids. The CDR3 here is CASGGDSMNTEAFF. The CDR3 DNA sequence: TGTGCCAGCGGGGGCGACAGCATGAACACTGAAGCTTTCTTT. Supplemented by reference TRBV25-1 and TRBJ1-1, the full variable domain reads EADIYQTPRYLVIGTGKKITLECSQTMGHDKMYWYQQDPGMELHLIHYSYGVNSTEKGDLSSESTVSRIRTEHFPLTLESARPSHTSQYLCASGGDSMNTEAFFGQGTRLTVV.

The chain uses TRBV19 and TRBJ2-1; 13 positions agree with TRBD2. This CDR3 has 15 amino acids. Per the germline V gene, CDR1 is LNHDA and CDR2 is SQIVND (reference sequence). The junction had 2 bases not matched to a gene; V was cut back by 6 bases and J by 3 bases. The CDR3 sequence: CASRRTSGSYNEQFF. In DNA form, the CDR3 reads TGTGCCAGTAGGAGGACTAGCGGGAGCTACAATGAGCAGTTCTTC. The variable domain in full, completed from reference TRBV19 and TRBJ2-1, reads DGGITQSPKYLFRKEGQNVTLSCEQNLNHDAMYWYRQDPGQGLRLIYYSQIVNDFQKGDIAEGYSVSREKKESFPLTVTSAQKNPTAFYLCASRRTSGSYNEQFFGPGTRLTVL.

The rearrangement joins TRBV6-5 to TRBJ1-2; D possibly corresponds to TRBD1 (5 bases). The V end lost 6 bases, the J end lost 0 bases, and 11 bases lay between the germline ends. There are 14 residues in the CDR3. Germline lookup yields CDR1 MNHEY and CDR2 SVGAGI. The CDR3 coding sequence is TGTGCCAGCAGACACAGGAGTTCTAACTATGGCTACACCTTC. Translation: CASRHRSSNYGYTF.

The CDR3 protein is CAWSTTRGERVVGYNEQFF. The CDR3 DNA reads TGTGCCTGGAGTACAACCCGGGGGGAGCGGGTGGTCGGCTACAATGAGCAGTTCTTC. This chain uses TRBV30 with TRBJ2-1; 7 bases agree with TRBD2. The CDR3 is made up of 19 amino acids. J was trimmed by 3 bases and V by 2 bases; bases with no gene match: 19. The germline V gene has CDR1 GTSNPN and CDR2 SVGIG (reference sequence).

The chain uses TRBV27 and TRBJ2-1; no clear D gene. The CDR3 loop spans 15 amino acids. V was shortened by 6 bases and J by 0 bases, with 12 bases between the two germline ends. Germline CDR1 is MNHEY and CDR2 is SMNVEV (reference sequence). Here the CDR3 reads CASSFSKVSYNEQFF. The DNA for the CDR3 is TGTGCCAGCAGCTTCAGTAAAGTCTCCTACAATGAGCAGTTCTTC.

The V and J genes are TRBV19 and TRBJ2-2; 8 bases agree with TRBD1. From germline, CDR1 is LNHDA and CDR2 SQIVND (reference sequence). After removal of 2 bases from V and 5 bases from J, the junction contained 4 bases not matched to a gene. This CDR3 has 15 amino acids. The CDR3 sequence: CASSIIGTGTGELFF. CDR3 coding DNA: TGTGCCAGTAGTATAATCGGGACAGGTACCGGGGAGCTGTTTTTT. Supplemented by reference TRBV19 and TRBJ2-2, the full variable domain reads DGGITQSPKYLFRKEGQNVTLSCEQNLNHDAMYWYRQDPGQGLRLIYYSQIVNDFQKGDIAEGYSVSREKKESFPLTVTSAQKNPTAFYLCASSIIGTGTGELFFGEGSRLTVL.

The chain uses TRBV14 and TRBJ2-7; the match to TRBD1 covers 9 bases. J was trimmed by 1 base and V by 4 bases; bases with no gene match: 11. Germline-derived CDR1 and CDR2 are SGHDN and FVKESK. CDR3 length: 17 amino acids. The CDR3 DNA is TGTGCCAGCAGCCCTACCCCCGGGACAGGGATGTCCTACGAGCAGTACTTC. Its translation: CASSPTPGTGMSYEQYF.

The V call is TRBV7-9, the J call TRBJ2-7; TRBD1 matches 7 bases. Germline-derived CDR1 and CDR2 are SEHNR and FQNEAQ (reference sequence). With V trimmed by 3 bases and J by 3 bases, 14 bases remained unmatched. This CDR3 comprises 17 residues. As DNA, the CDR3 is TGTGCCAGCAGCTTGTTAGTAGTTCCGGGACAGTTCTACGAGCAGTACTTC. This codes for CASSLLVVPGQFYEQYF. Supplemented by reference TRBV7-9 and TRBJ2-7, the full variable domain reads DTGVSQNPRHKITKRGQNVTFRCDPISEHNRLYWYRQTLGQGPEFLTYFQNEAQLEKSRLLSDRFSAERPKGSFSTLEIQRTEQGDSAMYLCASSLLVVPGQFYEQYFGPGTRLTVT.

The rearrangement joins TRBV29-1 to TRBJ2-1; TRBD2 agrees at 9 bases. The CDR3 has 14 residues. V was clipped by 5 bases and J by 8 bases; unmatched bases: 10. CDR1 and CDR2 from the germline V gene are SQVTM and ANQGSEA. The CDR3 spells CSVRRAGGPYEQFF. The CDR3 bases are TGCAGCGTTAGGAGGGCGGGAGGGCCCTATGAGCAGTTCTTC.

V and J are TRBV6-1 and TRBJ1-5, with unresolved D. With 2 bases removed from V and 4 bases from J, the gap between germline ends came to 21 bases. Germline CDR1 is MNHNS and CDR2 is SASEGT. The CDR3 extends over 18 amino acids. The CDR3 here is CASSENGRRRAINQPQHF. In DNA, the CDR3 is TGTGCCAGCAGTGAAAATGGGAGGAGGCGGGCGATAAATCAGCCCCAGCATTTT.

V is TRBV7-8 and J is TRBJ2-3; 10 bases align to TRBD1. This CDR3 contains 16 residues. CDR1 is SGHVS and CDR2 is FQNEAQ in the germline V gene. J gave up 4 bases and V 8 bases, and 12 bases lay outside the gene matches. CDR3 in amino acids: CASLRRTGGIPDTQYF. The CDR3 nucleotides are TGTGCCAGCCTCCGAAGGACAGGGGGTATCCCAGATACGCAGTATTTT. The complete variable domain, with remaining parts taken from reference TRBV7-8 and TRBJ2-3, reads GAGVSQSPRYKVAKRGQDVALRCDPISGHVSLFWYQQALGQGPEFLTYFQNEAQLDKSGLPSDRFFAERPEGSVSTLKIQRTQQEDSAVYLCASLRRTGGIPDTQYFGPGTRLTVL.

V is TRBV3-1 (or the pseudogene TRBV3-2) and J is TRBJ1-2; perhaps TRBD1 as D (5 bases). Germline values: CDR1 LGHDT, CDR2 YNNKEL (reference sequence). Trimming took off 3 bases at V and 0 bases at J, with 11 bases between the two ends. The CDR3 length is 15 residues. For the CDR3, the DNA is TGTGCCAGCAGCCATGGATCAGGGTCTAACTATGGCTACACCTTC. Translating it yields CASSHGSGSNYGYTF.

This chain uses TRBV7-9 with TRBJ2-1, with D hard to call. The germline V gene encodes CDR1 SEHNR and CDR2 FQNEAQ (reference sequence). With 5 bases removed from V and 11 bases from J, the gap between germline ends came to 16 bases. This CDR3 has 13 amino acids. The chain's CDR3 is CASSPPHYEKQFF. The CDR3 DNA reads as TGTGCCAGCAGCCCTCCCCACTACGAGAAGCAGTTCTTC. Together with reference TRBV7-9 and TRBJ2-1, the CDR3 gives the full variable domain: DTGVSQNPRHKITKRGQNVTFRCDPISEHNRLYWYRQTLGQGPEFLTYFQNEAQLEKSRLLSDRFSAERPKGSFSTLEIQRTEQGDSAMYLCASSPPHYEKQFFGPGTRLTVL.

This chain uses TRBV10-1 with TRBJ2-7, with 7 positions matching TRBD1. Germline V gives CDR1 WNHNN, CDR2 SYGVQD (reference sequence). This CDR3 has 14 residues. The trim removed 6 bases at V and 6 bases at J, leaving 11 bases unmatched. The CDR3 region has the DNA TGCGCCAGCAGCACGATCGATAACAGGGGCGAGCAGTACTTC. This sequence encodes CASSTIDNRGEQYF.